This T cell receptor (beta chain) was recovered during a study of identical twins. This clonotype turned up a few times. MiXCR was run by TCRdb on the 5' RACE reads, yielding one entry per CDR3 protein. The sample has some 260,000 distinct CDR3 sequences; around 15% are singletons. Germline V lookup: CDR1 WNHNN, CDR2 SYGVQD (reference sequence). The CDR3 consists of 15 residues. V was clipped by 6 bases and J by 4 bases; unmatched bases: 7. The TCR originated in a woman aged 18 to 35 in good health. Sequenced material: memory (CD45RO+) T cells sorted from blood. This chain connects TRBV10-1 to TRBJ2-7, with 12 nucleotides matching TRBD2. CDR3: CASSTTSGGFYEQYF. In DNA form, the CDR3 reads TGCGCCAGCAGCACGACTAGCGGGGGCTTTTACGAGCAGTACTTC.